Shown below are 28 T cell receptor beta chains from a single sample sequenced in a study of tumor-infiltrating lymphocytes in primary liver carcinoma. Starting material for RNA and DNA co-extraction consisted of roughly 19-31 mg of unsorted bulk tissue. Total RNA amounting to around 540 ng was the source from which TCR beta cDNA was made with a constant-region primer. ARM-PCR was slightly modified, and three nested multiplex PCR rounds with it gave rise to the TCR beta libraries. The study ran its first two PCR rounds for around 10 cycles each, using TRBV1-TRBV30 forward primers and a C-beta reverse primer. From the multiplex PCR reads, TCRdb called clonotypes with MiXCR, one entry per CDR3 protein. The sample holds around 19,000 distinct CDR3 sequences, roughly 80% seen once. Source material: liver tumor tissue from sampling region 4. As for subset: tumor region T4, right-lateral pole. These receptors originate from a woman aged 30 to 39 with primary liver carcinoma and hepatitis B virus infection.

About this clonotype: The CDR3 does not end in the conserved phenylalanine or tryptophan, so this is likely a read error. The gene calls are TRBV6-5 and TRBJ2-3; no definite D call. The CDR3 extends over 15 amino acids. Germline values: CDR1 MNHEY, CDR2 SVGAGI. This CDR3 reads CASSYSYGGTDTQYS. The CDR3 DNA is TGTGCCAGTAGTTACTCTTACGGCGGCACAGATACGCAGTATTCT.

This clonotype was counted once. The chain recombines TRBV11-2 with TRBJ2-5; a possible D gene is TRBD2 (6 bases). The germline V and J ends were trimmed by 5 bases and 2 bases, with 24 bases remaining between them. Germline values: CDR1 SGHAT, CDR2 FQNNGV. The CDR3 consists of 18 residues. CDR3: CASSPGDSSHGVQETQYF. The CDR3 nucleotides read TGTGCCAGCAGCCCGGGGGATTCTAGCCATGGTGTGCAAGAGACCCAGTACTTC.

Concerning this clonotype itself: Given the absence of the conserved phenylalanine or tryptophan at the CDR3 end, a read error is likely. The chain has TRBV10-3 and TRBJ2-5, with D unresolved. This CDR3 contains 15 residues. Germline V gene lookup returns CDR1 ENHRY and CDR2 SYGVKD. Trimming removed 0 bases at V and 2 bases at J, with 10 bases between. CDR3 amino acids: CAISESATRQETQYS. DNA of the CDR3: TGTGCCATCAGTGAGTCGGCCACAAGACAAGAGACCCAGTACTCC.

CDR3 amino acids: CASSSGDTDTQYF. DNA for the CDR3: TGTGCCAGCAGTTCTGGGGATACAGATACGCAGTATTTT. The genes are TRBV27 and TRBJ2-3, with D unclear. The CDR3 is made up of 13 amino acids. Germline V CDR1 and CDR2: MNHEY, SMNVEV (reference sequence). Between the trimmed V and J ends, which lost 4 bases and 3 bases, there was a span of 8 bases.

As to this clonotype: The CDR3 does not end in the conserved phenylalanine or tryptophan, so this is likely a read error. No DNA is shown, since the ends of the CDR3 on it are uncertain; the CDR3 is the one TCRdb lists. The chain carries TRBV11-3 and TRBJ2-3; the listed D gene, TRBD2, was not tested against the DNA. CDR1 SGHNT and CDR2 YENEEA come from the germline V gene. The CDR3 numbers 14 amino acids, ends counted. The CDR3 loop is CASSLDGPTDTRYL.

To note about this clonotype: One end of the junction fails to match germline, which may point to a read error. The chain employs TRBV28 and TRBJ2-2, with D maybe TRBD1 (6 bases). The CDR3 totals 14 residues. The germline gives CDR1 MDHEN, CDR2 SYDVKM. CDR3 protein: CVSTAGDLTGELFF. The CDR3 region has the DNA TGTGTCAGCACGGCAGGGGATCTTACCGGGGAACTGTTTTTT.

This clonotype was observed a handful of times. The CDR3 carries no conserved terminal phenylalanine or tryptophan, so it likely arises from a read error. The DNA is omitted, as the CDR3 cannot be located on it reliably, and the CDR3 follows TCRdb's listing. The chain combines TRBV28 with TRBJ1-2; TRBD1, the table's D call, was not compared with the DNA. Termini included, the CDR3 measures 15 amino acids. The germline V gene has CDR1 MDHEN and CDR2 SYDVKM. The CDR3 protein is CASIQGQGANYGYTV.

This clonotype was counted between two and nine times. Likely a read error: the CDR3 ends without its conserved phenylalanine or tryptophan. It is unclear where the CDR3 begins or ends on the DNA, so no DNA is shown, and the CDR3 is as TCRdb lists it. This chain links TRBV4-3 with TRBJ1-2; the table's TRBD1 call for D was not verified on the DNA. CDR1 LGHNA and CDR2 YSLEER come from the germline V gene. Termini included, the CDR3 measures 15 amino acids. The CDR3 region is CASSQDWGRVNGYTL.

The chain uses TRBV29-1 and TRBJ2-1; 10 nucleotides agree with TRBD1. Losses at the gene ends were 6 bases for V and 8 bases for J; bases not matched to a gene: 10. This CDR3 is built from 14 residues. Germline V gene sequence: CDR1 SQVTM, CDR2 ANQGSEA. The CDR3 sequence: CSVLPGQGLDEQFF. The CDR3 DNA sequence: TGCAGCGTATTGCCGGGACAGGGGTTGGATGAGCAGTTCTTC.

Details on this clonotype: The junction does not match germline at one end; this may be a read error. CDR3 residues: CVSSVEEYEQFF. Written as DNA, the CDR3 is TGTGTCAGCAGCGTAGAGGAGTATGAGCAGTTCTTC. The chain couples TRBV9 to TRBJ2-1, with D uncertain. Germline CDR1 SGDLS, CDR2 YYNGEE. The CDR3 spans 12 residues.

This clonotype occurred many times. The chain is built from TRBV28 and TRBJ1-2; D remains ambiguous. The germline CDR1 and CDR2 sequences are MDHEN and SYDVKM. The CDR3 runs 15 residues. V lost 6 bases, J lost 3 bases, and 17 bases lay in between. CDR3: CASRSRLTPYYGYTF. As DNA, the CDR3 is TGTGCCAGCAGGTCAAGACTCACTCCCTACTATGGCTACACCTTC.

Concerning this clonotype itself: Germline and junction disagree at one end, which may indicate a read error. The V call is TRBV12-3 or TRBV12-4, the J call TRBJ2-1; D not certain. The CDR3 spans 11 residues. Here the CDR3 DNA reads TGTGCAAGCAGCCCGGAACAAGAGCAGTTATTC. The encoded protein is CASSPEQEQLF.

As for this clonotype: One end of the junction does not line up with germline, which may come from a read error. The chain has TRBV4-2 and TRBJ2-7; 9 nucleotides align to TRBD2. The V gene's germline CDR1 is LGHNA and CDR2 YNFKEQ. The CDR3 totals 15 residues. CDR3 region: CASSQRTSVSCEQYF. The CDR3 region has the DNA TGTGCAAGCAGCCAAAGGACTAGCGTCTCCTGTGAGCAGTACTTC.

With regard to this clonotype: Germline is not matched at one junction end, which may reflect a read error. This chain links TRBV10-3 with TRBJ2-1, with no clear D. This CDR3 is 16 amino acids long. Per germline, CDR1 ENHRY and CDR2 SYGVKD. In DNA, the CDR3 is TGTGCCATCAGTGAGTCGAGAGCAGGAGCCTACGATGAGCAGTTCTTC. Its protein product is CAISESRAGAYDEQFF.

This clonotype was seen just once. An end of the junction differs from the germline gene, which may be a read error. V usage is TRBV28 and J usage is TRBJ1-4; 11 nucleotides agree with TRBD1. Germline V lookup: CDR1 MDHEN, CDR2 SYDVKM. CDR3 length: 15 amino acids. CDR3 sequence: CANRPFRDRGGKLIF. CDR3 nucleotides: TGTGCCAACAGGCCTTTCCGGGACAGGGGGGGAAAACTGATTTTT.

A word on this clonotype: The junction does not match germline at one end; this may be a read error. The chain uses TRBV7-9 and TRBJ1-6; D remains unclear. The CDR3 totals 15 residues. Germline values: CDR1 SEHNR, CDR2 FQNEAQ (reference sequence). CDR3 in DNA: TGTGCCAGCAGCTTAGTGAACAGCCGGCATCCACCCATCCACTTT. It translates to CASSLVNSRHPPIHF.

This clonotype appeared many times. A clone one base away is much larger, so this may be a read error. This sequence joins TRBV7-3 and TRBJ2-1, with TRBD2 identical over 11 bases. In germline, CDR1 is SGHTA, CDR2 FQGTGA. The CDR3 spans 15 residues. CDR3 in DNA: TGTGCCAGCGGCTTGACTAGCGGGACGAACAATGAGCAGTTCTTC. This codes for CASGLTSGTNNEQFF.

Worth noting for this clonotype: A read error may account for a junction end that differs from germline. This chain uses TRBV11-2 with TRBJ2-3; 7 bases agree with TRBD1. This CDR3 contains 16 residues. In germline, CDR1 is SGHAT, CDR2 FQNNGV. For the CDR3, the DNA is TGTGCCAGTAGCCGGGCGCGACAGGGAAGGGGAGATACGCAGTGTTTT. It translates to CASSRARQGRGDTQCF.

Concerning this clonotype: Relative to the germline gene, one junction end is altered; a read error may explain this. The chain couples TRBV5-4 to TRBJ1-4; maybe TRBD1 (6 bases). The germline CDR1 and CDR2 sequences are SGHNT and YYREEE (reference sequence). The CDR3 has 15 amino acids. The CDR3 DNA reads TGTGCCAGCAACTTCAACAGGGCACTTAATGAAAAACTATTTTTT. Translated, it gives CASNFNRALNEKLFF.

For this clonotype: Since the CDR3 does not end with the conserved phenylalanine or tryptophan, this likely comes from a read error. The CDR3 protein is CASSETLPGGATNTGELFY. The CDR3 DNA is TGTGCCAGCAGTGAAACCCTTCCCGGGGGCGCCACGAACACCGGGGAGCTGTTTTAC. The genes are TRBV6-1 and TRBJ2-2, with D perhaps TRBD1 or TRBD2 (6 bases each). Germline assignment: CDR1 MNHNS and CDR2 SASEGT. Trimming removed 2 bases from V and 0 bases from J, with 19 bases in between. The CDR3 contains 19 residues.

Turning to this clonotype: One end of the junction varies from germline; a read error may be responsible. CDR3 DNA: TGTACCAGCAGCCACACAGGGTTGGTCAATGAGCAGTTCTTC. Its protein product is CTSSHTGLVNEQFF. The rearrangement joins TRBV4-3 to TRBJ2-1; D might be TRBD1 (6 bases). Per germline, CDR1 LGHNA and CDR2 YSLEER. The CDR3 consists of 14 residues.

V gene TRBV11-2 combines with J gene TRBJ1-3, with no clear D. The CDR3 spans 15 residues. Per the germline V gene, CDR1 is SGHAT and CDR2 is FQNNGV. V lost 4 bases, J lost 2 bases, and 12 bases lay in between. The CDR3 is CASSSNRETGNTIYF. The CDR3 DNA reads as TGTGCCAGCAGCTCAAATAGGGAGACTGGAAACACCATATATTTT.

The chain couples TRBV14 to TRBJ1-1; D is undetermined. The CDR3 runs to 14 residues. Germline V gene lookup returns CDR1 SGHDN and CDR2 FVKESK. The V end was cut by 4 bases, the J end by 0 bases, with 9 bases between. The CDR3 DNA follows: TGTGCCAGCAGCCCTACGGGGATGAACACTGAAGCTTTCTTT. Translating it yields CASSPTGMNTEAFF.

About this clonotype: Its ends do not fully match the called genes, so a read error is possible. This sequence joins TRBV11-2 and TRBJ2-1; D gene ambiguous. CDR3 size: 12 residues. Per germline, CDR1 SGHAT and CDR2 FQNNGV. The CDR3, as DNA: TGTGCCGGCAGCTTTCTTAGTGGTGAGCAGTTGTTC. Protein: CAGSFLSGEQLF.

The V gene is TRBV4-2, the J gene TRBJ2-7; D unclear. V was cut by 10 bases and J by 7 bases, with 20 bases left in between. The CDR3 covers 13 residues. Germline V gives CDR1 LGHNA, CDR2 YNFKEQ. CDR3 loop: CAIGQLSHYEQYF. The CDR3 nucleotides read TGTGCCATCGGCCAACTTAGTCACTATGAGCAGTACTTC.

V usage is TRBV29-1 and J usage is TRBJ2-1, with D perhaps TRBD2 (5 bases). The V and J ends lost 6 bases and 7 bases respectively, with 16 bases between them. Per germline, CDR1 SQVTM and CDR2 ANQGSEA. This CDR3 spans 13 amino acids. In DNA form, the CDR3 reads TGCAGCGTCGCCCGGGATACTTCGAATGAGCAGTTCTTC. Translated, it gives CSVARDTSNEQFF.

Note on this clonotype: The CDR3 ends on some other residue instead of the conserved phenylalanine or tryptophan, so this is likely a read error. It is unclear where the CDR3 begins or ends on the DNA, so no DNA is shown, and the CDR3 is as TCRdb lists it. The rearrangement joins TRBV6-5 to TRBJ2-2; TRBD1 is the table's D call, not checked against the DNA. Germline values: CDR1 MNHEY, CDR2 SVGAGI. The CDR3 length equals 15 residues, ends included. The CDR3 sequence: CASSPRTGFTGDLSS.

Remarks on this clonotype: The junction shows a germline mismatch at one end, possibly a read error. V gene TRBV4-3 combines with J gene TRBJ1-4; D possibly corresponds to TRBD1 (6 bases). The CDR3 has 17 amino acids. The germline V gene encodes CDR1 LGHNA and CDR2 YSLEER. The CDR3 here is CASNQDMWGGTDEKLFF. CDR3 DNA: TGCGCCAGCAACCAAGACATGTGGGGGGGCACTGATGAAAAACTATTTTTT.